This T cell receptor (beta chain) was recovered during a study of STAT5B mutations in CD4+ large granular lymphocyte leukemia. Overall study context: Among healthy donors, a particular HLA allele went with more CDR3 'QG' motifs. Study-level findings and limits: Without putative leukemic clones, patient CD4-sorted repertoires remained more clonal than healthy CD4+ repertoires. The CD4+ versus CD8+ T-LGLL clonality difference may reflect limited sample size.

As to this clone: Antigen specificity is unknown.

Original processing notes: Productive clonotypes were detectable down to 2.59 x 10-5 frequency. Produced via immunoSEQ multiplex PCR; TCRdb's table is partial and in-frame only. D and trimming were read from the DNA, whereas the V and J calls and clone size are those reported in that table. Among 20,000 to 25,000 clones listed, around 75% were seen once. This TCR was recovered from a human donor in good health. The sample consisted of CD4+ T cells from blood buffy coats.

Here the CDR3 reads CASSPAGTGNSPLHF. The CDR3 coding sequence is TGCGCCAGCAGCCCGGCAGGCACTGGAAATTCACCCCTCCACTTT. The chain recombines TRBV5-1 with TRBJ1-6, with D uncertain. CDR1 and CDR2 from the germline V gene are SGHRS and YFSETQ. The V and J ends lost 4 bases and 7 bases respectively, with 15 bases between them. The CDR3 consists of 15 residues. Full variable domain (rest looked up from reference TRBV5-1 and TRBJ1-6): KAGVTQTPRYLIKTRGQQVTLSCSPISGHRSVSWYQQTPGQGLQFLFEYFSETQRNKGNFPGRFSGRQFSNSRSEMNVSTLELGDSALYLCASSPAGTGNSPLHFGNGTRLTVT.